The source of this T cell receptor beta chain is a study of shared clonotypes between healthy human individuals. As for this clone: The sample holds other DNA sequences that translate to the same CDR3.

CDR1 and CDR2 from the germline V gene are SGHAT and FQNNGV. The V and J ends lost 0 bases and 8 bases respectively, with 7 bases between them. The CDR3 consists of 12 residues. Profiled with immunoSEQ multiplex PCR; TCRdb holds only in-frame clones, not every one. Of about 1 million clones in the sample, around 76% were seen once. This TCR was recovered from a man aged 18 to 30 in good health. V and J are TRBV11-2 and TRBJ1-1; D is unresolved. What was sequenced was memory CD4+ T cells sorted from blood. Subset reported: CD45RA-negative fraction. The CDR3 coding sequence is TGTGCCAGCAGCTTAGATAGAGCCGAAGCTTTCTTT. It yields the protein CASSLDRAEAFF.